This T cell receptor (beta chain) emerged from a study of shared clonotypes between healthy human individuals. V was trimmed by 5 bases and J by 6 bases, leaving 14 bases between them. The CDR3 totals 15 residues. Germline lookup yields CDR1 LNHDA and CDR2 SQIVND (reference sequence). Generated by immunoSEQ multiplex PCR, the TCRdb table keeps only in-frame clones and is missing some. The repertoire holds roughly 2 million clones, with around 95% as singletons. What was sequenced was naive CD4+ T cells sorted from blood. Described subset: CD45RA+ positively selected. The J gene is TRBJ1-6, the V gene TRBV19; D is ambiguous. This receptor was taken from a man in his late teens or twenties in good health. For the CDR3, the DNA is TGTGCCAGTAGTTCCACGGGGATGGCTAATTCACCCCTCCACTTT. Protein product: CASSSTGMANSPLHF.